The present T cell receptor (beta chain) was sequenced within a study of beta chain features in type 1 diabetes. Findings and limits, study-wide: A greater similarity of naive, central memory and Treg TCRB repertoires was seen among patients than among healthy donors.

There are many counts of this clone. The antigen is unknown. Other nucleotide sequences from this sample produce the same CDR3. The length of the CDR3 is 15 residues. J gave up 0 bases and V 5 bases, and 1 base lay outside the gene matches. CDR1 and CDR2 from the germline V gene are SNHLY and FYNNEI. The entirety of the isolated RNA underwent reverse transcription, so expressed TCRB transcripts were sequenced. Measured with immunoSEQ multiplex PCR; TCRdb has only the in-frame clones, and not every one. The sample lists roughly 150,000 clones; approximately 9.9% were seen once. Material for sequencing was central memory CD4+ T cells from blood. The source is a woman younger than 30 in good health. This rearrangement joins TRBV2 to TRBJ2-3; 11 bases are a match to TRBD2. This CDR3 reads CASSRTSGSTDTQYF. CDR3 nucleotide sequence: TGTGCCAGCAGTCGGACTAGCGGGAGCACAGATACGCAGTATTTT. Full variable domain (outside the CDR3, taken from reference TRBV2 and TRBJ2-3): EPEVTQTPSHQVTQMGQEVILRCVPISNHLYFYWYRQILGQKVEFLVSFYNNEISEKSEIFDDQFSVERPDGSNFTLKIRSTKLEDSAMYFCASSRTSGSTDTQYFGPGTRLTVL.